Listed below are T cell receptor beta chains from one sample, sequenced in a study of cytomegalovirus exposure and HLA in healthy donors. Sequenced by immunoSEQ multiplex PCR; TCRdb stores in-frame clones only, minus some. This repertoire shows about 110,000 clones, 70% to 90% found once; its top ten account for less than 2%. Sample: PBMCs. These TCRs come from a man aged 35-49 years in good health and CMV-seronegative. Each CDR3 is given with its conserved first and last residue. The order of the fields is clone size, D gene, V gene, J gene, CDR3 DNA, CDR3 protein. The D gene is left open where the match is weak. Size is stated for part of the rows, as once, few or many counts, or as a class when the clone is expanded.

clone size: .
D gene: TRBD1
V gene: TRBV7-9
J gene: TRBJ1-1
CDR3 DNA: TGTTCCAGCAGCGCTACAGGGGCTGAAGCTTTCTTT
CDR3 protein: CSSSATGAEAFF

clone size: once
D gene: .
V gene: TRBV18
J gene: TRBJ2-5
CDR3 DNA: TGTGCCAGCTCGGGGGCGCAAGAGACCCAGTACTTC
CDR3 protein: CASSGAQETQYF

clone size: .
D gene: TRBD1
V gene: TRBV2
J gene: TRBJ2-5
CDR3 DNA: TGTGCCAGCAGGAGGGGGCTAGCAAATGACCGGGAGACCCAGTACTTC
CDR3 protein: CASRRGLANDRETQYF

clone size: .
D gene: TRBD1
V gene: TRBV15
J gene: TRBJ2-7
CDR3 DNA: TGTGCCACCAGCAGAGGGGGGACAGGATCCTACGAGCAGTACTTC
CDR3 protein: CATSRGGTGSYEQYF

clone size: once
D gene: TRBD1
V gene: TRBV10-3
J gene: TRBJ1-1
CDR3 DNA: TGTGCCATCAGTGAGTCTCCGGGACAGAGTGTTCTGTCTGAAGCTTTCTTT
CDR3 protein: CAISESPGQSVLSEAFF

clone size: few
D gene: .
V gene: TRBV28
J gene: TRBJ1-1
CDR3 DNA: TGTGCCAGCAGGCGGACAGCGGTGGGAATAGAAGCTTTCTTT
CDR3 protein: CASRRTAVGIEAFF

clone size: .
D gene: .
V gene: TRBV14
J gene: TRBJ1-6
CDR3 DNA: TGTGCCAGCAGCCAAGAAGGGAGGGCCTATAATTCACCCCTCCACTTT
CDR3 protein: CASSQEGRAYNSPLHF

clone size: .
D gene: TRBD1
V gene: TRBV7-2
J gene: TRBJ2-1
CDR3 DNA: TGTGCCAGCAGCCTGCAGGGGGCGGCCTACAATGAGCAGTTCTTC
CDR3 protein: CASSLQGAAYNEQFF

clone size: .
D gene: .
V gene: TRBV7-2
J gene: TRBJ1-4
CDR3 DNA: TGTGCCAGCAGCTTTCCAGGAACTCCTGAAAAACTGTTTTTT
CDR3 protein: CASSFPGTPEKLFF

clone size: .
D gene: .
V gene: TRBV6-5
J gene: TRBJ2-1
CDR3 DNA: TGTGCCAGCAGAATATACGGGGGGCCCGAAGATGAGCAGTTCTTC
CDR3 protein: CASRIYGGPEDEQFF

clone size: .
D gene: .
V gene: TRBV28
J gene: TRBJ1-5
CDR3 DNA: TGTGCCAGCAGTCCAGCACAGCCTTATCAGCCCCAGCATTTT
CDR3 protein: CASSPAQPYQPQHF

clone size: .
D gene: TRBD1
V gene: TRBV11-3
J gene: TRBJ1-1
CDR3 DNA: TGTGCCAGCAGCTTAGGGGGACAGGGAGACACTGAAGCTTTCTTT
CDR3 protein: CASSLGGQGDTEAFF

clone size: .
D gene: .
V gene: TRBV7-9
J gene: TRBJ2-3
CDR3 DNA: TGTGCCAGCAGCCCCTCTGGGACATTTAGCACAGATACGCAGTATTTT
CDR3 protein: CASSPSGTFSTDTQYF

clone size: .
D gene: .
V gene: TRBV9
J gene: TRBJ1-2
CDR3 DNA: TGTGCCAGCAGCGTTGAAGAGGGCTATGGCTACACCTTC
CDR3 protein: CASSVEEGYGYTF

clone size: .
D gene: TRBD1
V gene: TRBV18
J gene: TRBJ1-1
CDR3 DNA: TGTGCCAGCTCACCACAAGCAATTAGTTCCGGGACAGGGGAAGCTTTCTTT
CDR3 protein: CASSPQAISSGTGEAFF

clone size: once
D gene: .
V gene: TRBV27
J gene: TRBJ2-3
CDR3 DNA: TGTGCCAGCAGTTTAGAACCAACTAGCACAGATACGCAGTATTTT
CDR3 protein: CASSLEPTSTDTQYF

clone size: .
D gene: .
V gene: TRBV28
J gene: TRBJ1-5
CDR3 DNA: TGTGCCAGCAGATACTTAAGGGGCCCTAATCAGCCCCAGCATTTT
CDR3 protein: CASRYLRGPNQPQHF

clone size: .
D gene: .
V gene: TRBV29-1
J gene: TRBJ2-5
CDR3 DNA: TGCAGCGTTGAAGATGTCAGGTCAGGGGAGACCCAGTACTTC
CDR3 protein: CSVEDVRSGETQYF

clone size: .
D gene: .
V gene: TRBV4-2
J gene: TRBJ1-5
CDR3 DNA: TGTGCCAGCAGCCAAGATCTAGAGAGCAATCAGCCCCAGCATTTT
CDR3 protein: CASSQDLESNQPQHF

clone size: .
D gene: TRBD1
V gene: TRBV7-2
J gene: TRBJ1-1
CDR3 DNA: TGTGCCAGCAGCTTCCAAAACAGGGGGAACACTGAAGCTTTCTTT
CDR3 protein: CASSFQNRGNTEAFF

clone size: .
D gene: TRBD1
V gene: TRBV29-1
J gene: TRBJ2-7
CDR3 DNA: TGCAGCGCCGGACAGGGAAGGGGTGAGCAGTACTTC
CDR3 protein: CSAGQGRGEQYF

clone size: .
D gene: .
V gene: TRBV6-1
J gene: TRBJ1-2
CDR3 DNA: TGTGCCAGCAGTGAAAGAGCAGGTCTTAACTTTGGGGGCTACACCTTC
CDR3 protein: CASSERAGLNFGGYTF

clone size: .
D gene: TRBD2
V gene: TRBV5-1
J gene: TRBJ2-1
CDR3 DNA: TGCGCCAGCAGCTTTTTCCCGGGACTAGCGGGGGGAACGTACAATGAGCAGTTCTTC
CDR3 protein: CASSFFPGLAGGTYNEQFF